This note documents a single T cell receptor (beta chain) sequence. The germline V and J ends were trimmed by 7 bases and 4 bases, with 13 bases remaining between them. The CDR3 has 13 residues. CDR1 is ENHRY and CDR2 is SYGVKD in the germline V gene. This entry comes from a study of blood T cell repertoires in COVID-19. Assay: immunoSEQ multiplex PCR; the TCRdb copy retains only in-frame clones and omits some. The table shows 140,000 or so clones, with 88% occurring only once. This clonotype was obtained from a human donor with COVID-19, enrolled during active disease. The donor label of this sample is uncertain. V usage is TRBV10-3 and J usage is TRBJ1-1, with a possible D match to TRBD1 (6 bases). Material: peripheral blood. CDR3 nucleotide sequence: TGTGCCATCACTATACAGGGTGGCACTGAAGCTTTCTTT. Its translation is CAITIQGGTEAFF.